The 10 T cell receptor beta chains in this list originate from one sample, sequenced in a study of blood T cell repertoires in COVID-19. The table came from immunoSEQ multiplex PCR; TCRdb's copy has only in-frame clones and leaves some out. The profile shows about 35,000 clones, 80% of them singletons. The sequenced sample consisted of peripheral blood. These receptors were collected from a woman in her 70s with acute or convalescent COVID-19.

The rearrangement joins TRBV11-2 to TRBJ1-2; 7 bases match TRBD1. J gave up 7 bases and V 1 base, and 3 bases lay outside the gene matches. Germline values: CDR1 SGHAT, CDR2 FQNNGV. The CDR3 spans 13 residues. CDR3 sequence (DNA): TGTGCCAGCAGCTTAGTGCAGGGGGGTGGCTACACCTTC. Translating gives CASSLVQGGGYTF. The whole variable domain, remainder taken from reference TRBV11-2 and TRBJ1-2, is EAGVAQSPRYKIIEKRQSVAFWCNPISGHATLYWYQQILGQGPKLLIQFQNNGVVDDSQLPKDRFSAERLKGVDSTLKIQPAKLEDSAVYLCASSLVQGGGYTFGSGTRLTVV.

This clone was observed once. The rearrangement joins TRBV7-6 to TRBJ2-1; 7 bases agree with TRBD2. The CDR3 runs 15 residues. Per germline, CDR1 SGHVS and CDR2 FNYEAQ. V shed 1 base and J 5 bases; nucleotides not matched to a gene: 5. CDR3 amino acids: CASSLVLAANNEQFF. In DNA form, the CDR3 reads TGTGCCAGCAGCTTAGTGCTAGCGGCCAACAATGAGCAGTTCTTC.

The chain carries TRBV15 and TRBJ1-2; 7 bases are shared with TRBD1. Germline V gene lookup returns CDR1 LNHNV and CDR2 YYDKDF (reference sequence). J gave up 1 base and V 4 bases, and 3 bases lay outside the gene matches. The CDR3 has 14 residues. The CDR3 DNA reads TGTGCCACCAGCAAGGACAGGAATAACTATGGCTACACCTTC. Translation gives CATSKDRNNYGYTF. Combining the CDR3 with reference TRBV15 and TRBJ1-2 gives the whole variable domain DAMVIQNPRYQVTQFGKPVTLSCSQTLNHNVMYWYQQKSSQAPKLLFHYYDKDFNNEADTPDNFQSRRPNTSFCFLDIRSPGLGDTAMYLCATSKDRNNYGYTFGSGTRLTVV.

This clone was counted a few times. Its ends do not fully match the called genes, so a read error is possible. The chain recombines TRBV3-1 (or the pseudogene TRBV3-2) with TRBJ2-6; 8 nucleotides line up with TRBD2. Germline CDR1 is LGHDT and CDR2 is YNNKEL (reference sequence). There are 15 residues in the CDR3. CDR3 bases: TGTGCCAGCAGCCAAGAAGAGGGCGGGGGGCCCCAATTGTCTTTC. Translated: CASSQEEGGGPQLSF.

This rearrangement joins TRBV4-1 to TRBJ2-1; TRBD2 aligns across 15 bases. The CDR3 contains 17 residues. The germline V gene has CDR1 MGHRA and CDR2 YSYEKL. V gave up 1 base and J gave up 9 bases; unmatched junction bases: 7. The chain's CDR3 is CASSQGVGLAGGSEQFF. CDR3 DNA sequence: TGCGCCAGCAGCCAAGGGGTGGGACTAGCGGGGGGCAGTGAGCAGTTCTTC.

The V call is TRBV27, the J call TRBJ2-2, with 9 bases that match TRBD1. The germline gives CDR1 MNHEY, CDR2 SMNVEV (reference sequence). This CDR3 comprises 18 residues. V was clipped by 2 bases and J by 5 bases; unmatched bases: 12. The CDR3 is CASSLAPKQGARTGELFF. CDR3 nucleotide sequence: TGTGCCAGCAGTTTAGCGCCTAAACAGGGGGCGCGGACCGGGGAGCTGTTTTTT.

The rearrangement links TRBV6-4 to TRBJ2-3; the D gene is possibly TRBD1 (5 bases). With 4 bases removed from V and 0 bases from J, the gap between germline ends came to 8 bases. Germline V gene lookup returns CDR1 MRHNA and CDR2 SNTAGT. This CDR3 is built from 14 residues. CDR3 in amino acids: CASSAQASTDTQYF. In DNA, the CDR3 is TGTGCCAGCAGTGCACAGGCTAGCACAGATACGCAGTATTTT.

This rearrangement joins TRBV2 to TRBJ2-5, with D possibly being TRBD1 (6 bases). CDR1 and CDR2 (germline): SNHLY, FYNNEI. Between the trimmed V and J ends, which lost 5 bases and 1 base, there was a span of 14 bases. This CDR3 is built from 15 residues. The DNA for the CDR3 is TGTGCCAGCAGTCCCCGTGGACAGTCCCAAGAGACCCAGTACTTC. Translating gives CASSPRGQSQETQYF.

The CDR3 loop reads CASPFGVTGADGYTF. The CDR3 DNA reads as TGTGCAAGTCCCTTCGGAGTGACAGGGGCTGATGGCTACACCTTC. V usage is TRBV12-2 and J usage is TRBJ1-2; the table's D call, TRBD1, has no DNA check behind it. TRBV12-2 is noted as a pseudogene. The CDR3 is made up of 15 amino acids.

This chain uses TRBV4-1 with TRBJ2-2; D unclear. From germline, CDR1 is MGHRA and CDR2 YSYEKL. This CDR3 is built from 16 residues. V gave up 2 bases and J gave up 6 bases, with 16 bases separating them. The CDR3 DNA reads as TGCGCCAGCAGCCAACGAGGAACTTCCTTCTCCGGGGAGCTGTTTTTT. It encodes CASSQRGTSFSGELFF.